This T cell receptor beta chain stems from a study of cytomegalovirus exposure and HLA in healthy donors. Findings of the study overall: Association of a missense DCLRE1C variant with TCR beta V- and J-gene trimming was reported in a later analysis. Later, an analysis found that common viral pathogens appeared to be linked with several of the most significant clusters.

This clone was picked up many times. The antigen remains unidentified. This sample also contains other DNA sequences that code for the same CDR3. Vbeta (60) and Jbeta (13) primers were used in the PCR. How the authors handled the data: Later analysis identified some 80 million unique TCR beta chains, approximately 11 million shared. Only in-frame clones appear in the TCRdb table, and some are missing; sequencing was by immunoSEQ multiplex PCR. V and J calls and clone size are those listed in that table; D and trimming were worked out from the DNA. The sample includes about 130,000 clones, 76% of them seen just once. The CDR3 extends over 14 amino acids. The ends lost 2 bases at V and 0 bases at J; junction bases unmatched: 1. Germline CDR1 GTSNPN, CDR2 SVGIG (reference sequence).

This TCR was recovered from a female donor in good health and CMV-seropositive. The sample taken for sequencing was PBMCs. The chain uses TRBV30 and TRBJ1-5, with TRBD1 matching 7 bases. CDR3 in amino acids: CAWSTGVSNQPQHF. CDR3 coding DNA: TGTGCCTGGAGTACAGGGGTTAGCAATCAGCCCCAGCATTTT. The full variable domain, rest sourced from reference TRBV30 and TRBJ1-5, is SQTIHQWPATLVQPVGSPLSLECTVEGTSNPNLYWYRQAAGRGLQLLFYSVGIGQISSEVPQNLSASRPQDRQFILSSKKLLLSDSGFYLCAWSTGVSNQPQHFGDGTRLSIL.